The TCR beta chain under discussion was sequenced for a study of T-cell memory formation after mild COVID-19. The V end was cut by 5 bases, the J end by 1 base, with 14 bases between. Germline values: CDR1 LNHDA, CDR2 SQIVND (reference sequence). There are 15 residues in the CDR3. One entry per CDR3 protein results from TCRdb running MiXCR on the 5' RACE reads. The data show 540,000 or so distinct CDR3 sequences, about a fifth seen once. In its sample, this clonotype was seen a few times. The TCR originated in an adult woman who had mild COVID-19 (a few samples of this study predate the infection). Cell type and time point are not known. This chain connects TRBV19 to TRBJ2-5, with a tentative D call TRBD1 (6 bases). Material for sequencing was PBMCs or a T cell subset sorted from them (not recorded which). CDR3 residues: CASSPRGMTQETQYF. The CDR3 DNA reads as TGTGCCAGTAGTCCCAGGGGTATGACCCAAGAGACCCAGTACTTC. The full variable domain, completed using reference TRBV19 and TRBJ2-5, is DGGITQSPKYLFRKEGQNVTLSCEQNLNHDAMYWYRQDPGQGLRLIYYSQIVNDFQKGDIAEGYSVSREKKESFPLTVTSAQKNPTAFYLCASSPRGMTQETQYFGPGTRLLVL.